These T cell receptor beta chains were read from a single sample in a study of blood T cells in healthy people across ages. TCRdb reanalysed the 5' RACE reads using MiXCR and keeps one entry per CDR3 protein. Found here are about 1.8 million distinct CDR3 sequences, about 50% of them singletons; the top ten hold around 2.1%. Sequenced input: blood. These receptors were taken from a woman in her 40s in good health. CDR3s include the opening cysteine and the closing phenylalanine or tryptophan. Each record gives: CDR3 length, J gene, D gene, V gene, clone size, CDR3 DNA, CDR3 protein. D genes are given only for firm matches. Where a row states a size, it is once, few, many or the class of an expanded clone; other rows omit it.

>15|TRBJ1-2|.|TRBV4-3|once
TGCGCCAGCAGCCAAGATACAGGGATTAGCTATGGCTACACCTTC
CASSQDTGISYGYTF
>16|TRBJ1-2|.|TRBV7-2|.
TGTGCCAGCAGCTCCGCCCCCGAGGGGGGGGTGGATGGCTACACCTTC
CASSSAPEGGVDGYTF
>13|TRBJ2-1|.|TRBV2|.
TGTGCCAGCAGTGAAGGGCCCGGCAATGAGCAGTTCTTC
CASSEGPGNEQFF
>13|TRBJ1-2|.|TRBV15|.
TGTGCCACCAGCAGAGAGCAGGGAATAGGCTACACCTTC
CATSREQGIGYTF
>16|TRBJ1-4|.|TRBV11-2|.
TGTGCCAGCAGCTTAGGGGGGGAGGGGACTAATGAAAAACTGTTTTTT
CASSLGGEGTNEKLFF
>16|TRBJ1-5|.|TRBV12-3/TRBV12-4|.
TGTGCCAGCAGTTCGATGACAGGCCTCTCGAATCAGCCCCAGCATTTT
CASSSMTGLSNQPQHF
>14|TRBJ1-5|TRBD1|TRBV6-2/TRBV6-3|.
TGTGCCAGCAGTTACCGACAGGGGCTTCAGCCCCAGCATTTT
CASSYRQGLQPQHF
>14|TRBJ2-5|TRBD2|TRBV12-3/TRBV12-4|.
TGTGCCAGCACCCTAGCGGGATTCCAAGAGACCCAGTACTTC
CASTLAGFQETQYF
>12|TRBJ1-2|.|TRBV12-3/TRBV12-4|few
TGTGCCAGCAGGCGGGGGGACTTTGGCTACACCTTC
CASRRGDFGYTF
>17|TRBJ2-3|.|TRBV5-5|few
TGTGCCAGCAGCTTGAGGCTCGCGCGGACTTACACAGATACGCAGTATTTT
CASSLRLARTYTDTQYF
>14|TRBJ1-2|.|TRBV11-2|.
TGTGCCAGCAGCCCTACAGGGAGTAACCATGGCTACACCTTC
CASSPTGSNHGYTF
>14|TRBJ2-5|TRBD1|TRBV4-3|many
TGCGCCAGCAGCCCGAGGGACAGTAAAGAGACCCAGTACTTC
CASSPRDSKETQYF
>15|TRBJ2-3|TRBD2|TRBV7-2|.
TGTGCCAGCAACCCAACTAGCGGGGGAACAGATACGCAGTATTTT
CASNPTSGGTDTQYF
>15|TRBJ2-1|.|TRBV5-1|.
TGCGCCAGCAGCTCAAAGGGTGTTCCCAACAATGAGCAGTTCTTC
CASSSKGVPNNEQFF
>17|TRBJ2-1|TRBD2|TRBV4-2|few
TGTGCCAGCAGCCAAGAAACCGGGACTAGCGTCCTCAATGAGCAGTTCTTC
CASSQETGTSVLNEQFF